The 3 T cell receptor beta chains below were found in one sample sequenced in a study of blood T cell repertoires in COVID-19. Assay: immunoSEQ multiplex PCR; the TCRdb copy retains only in-frame clones and omits some. The table includes approximately 90,000 clones, approximately 83% detected once. The source material was peripheral blood. The receptors were sampled from an elderly woman with active or convalescent COVID-19.

The chain couples TRBV5-4 to TRBJ1-6; D is unresolved. Germline V lookup: CDR1 SGHNT, CDR2 YYREEE (reference sequence). V lost 0 bases to trimming and J lost 0 bases, with 7 bases between them. The CDR3 spans 16 residues. The CDR3 nucleotides read TGTGCCAGCAGCTTGGGGGCGAGCTCCTATAATTCACCCCTCCACTTT. It yields the protein CASSLGASSYNSPLHF.

This chain links TRBV12-3 or TRBV12-4 with TRBJ1-6, with 8 nucleotides matching TRBD1. The CDR3 runs to 13 residues. Trimming removed 10 bases from V and 8 bases from J; junction bases left unmatched: 7. CDR3 in amino acids: CATLKTGDSPLHF. CDR3 sequence (DNA): TGTGCCACCTTAAAGACAGGGGATTCACCCCTCCACTTT.

Comment on this clone: Other nucleotide sequences from this sample produce the same CDR3. The chain has TRBV5-1 and TRBJ2-3; TRBD2 matches 10 bases. With V trimmed by 0 bases and J by 1 base, 2 bases remained unmatched. Looked up from germline, CDR1 is SGHRS and CDR2 is YFSETQ. The length of the CDR3 is 16 residues. As DNA, the CDR3 is TGCGCCAGCAGCTTGGCCGGGACTAGCGGCACAGATACGCAGTATTTT. This translates into CASSLAGTSGTDTQYF. The full variable domain, its missing parts supplied by reference TRBV5-1 and TRBJ2-3, is KAGVTQTPRYLIKTRGQQVTLSCSPISGHRSVSWYQQTPGQGLQFLFEYFSETQRNKGNFPGRFSGRQFSNSRSEMNVSTLELGDSALYLCASSLAGTSGTDTQYFGPGTRLTVL.